This TCR beta chain was profiled in a study of shared clonotypes between healthy human individuals (dated by TCRdb to 2020 to 2021). In the study overall: The cohort comprised two women and a few men aged 18 to 49 years. For each donor, CD4 naive and CD4 memory were each given three plates, CD8 naive was given two plates, and CD8 memory was given one plate. The study deeply sequenced blood TCR repertoires of roughly five healthy adults to estimate repertoire size and the extent of clonotype sharing between individuals. Libraries were prepared and TCR repertoires were sequenced by different laboratories using diverse techniques, in order to increase sequencing depth and limit assay-specific biases. Each donor's leukapheresis produced roughly between roughly 0.9 and 8.9 billion PBMCs. What the research found in general, with its limitations: Even with the large sequencing depth, rarefaction of the sorted-subset datasets indicated that sequencing was incomplete. Larger estimated clonotype richness was generally found for naive subsets than for memory subsets. Pairwise subsampling indicated that sequencing depth was expected to affect the degree of clonotype sharing among donors. When a handful of donors were compared, the shared fraction of clonotypes was about 5% for naive CD4, approximately 3.3% for naive CD8, roughly 2.5% for memory CD4, and 0.4% for memory CD8. Higher generation probabilities were observed for clonotypes shared by all four sorted-subset donors than for non-shared clonotypes. Sampling was limited to blood, and TCR repertoires in tissue likely differ from TCR repertoires in blood. The small number of donors limited the genetic and exposure-history diversity represented.

The junction carries 17 bases between V and J, which are trimmed by 7 bases and 2 bases respectively. Counted from cysteine to phenylalanine, this CDR3 has 15 amino acids. CDR3 DNA is the only sequence kept; it has 45 bases, read in frame from the first base. As encoded in the germline V gene, CDR1 is MNHNS while CDR2 is SASEGT. For the CD8 naive samples, CD45RO-negative cells were positively selected for CCR7, yielding a CD45RA+CCR7+ population from which TemRA cells were excluded. Donors were healthy HIV-negative adults with no recently reported acute infections or vaccinations. Only Caucasian adults living in Nashville, Tennessee, USA were represented among the donors. Blood was collected by leukapheresis, and PBMCs were isolated by Ficoll-Histopaque density gradient centrifugation and then cryopreserved in liquid nitrogen vapor phase. Analytical flow cytometry was used to check the purity and quantity of each magnetically sorted T cell population. From each sorted fraction, genomic DNA was isolated and quantified by UV absorbance on a Nanodrop 2000c.

TCR CDR3 regions were amplified from genomic DNA by multiplex PCR using the deep immunoSEQ assay. Genomic DNA extracted from each cell subset was distributed evenly over all wells of several immunoSEQ 96-well plates, and each plate served as one replicate. For sorted subsets, each replicate PCR was loaded with around 220 ng genomic DNA, equivalent to 30,000 to 35,000 T cell genomes. Purified libraries were measured with a Qubit 3.0 fluorometer, size-checked on a Bioanalyzer 2100, and measured again with the KAPA Library Quantification kit. Each immunoSEQ 96-well plate was sequenced on its own single-read 150-cycle Illumina NextSeq 550 flow cell. Per the authors' processing: Because the immunoSEQ output held only junctional sequences and lacked quality scores, the filtering could not match the filtering applied to full-length reads. To assign V/J genes and CDR3, sequences were annotated using PyIR, a Python wrapper for IgBLAST v1.9, with IMGT germline references. Reads with weak V/J assignments (E-value above 1e-6), missing CDR3, stop codons, out-of-frame junctions, or ambiguous translated residues were removed. A V3J clonotype was defined by an identical inferred V gene, J gene, and CDR3 amino acid sequence. Percentage overlap between repertoires was calculated by dividing the number of shared unique clonotypes by the size of the smaller repertoire. Three approaches were used to assess repertoire richness: RTK rarefaction, the Chao1 estimator, and Recon v2.1 estimates of unobserved clonotypes. Generation probabilities were computed with OLGA for all TCRbeta clonotypes obtained by the gDNA method from several donors. This is the immuneACCESS table as TCRdb keeps it, with only in-frame sequences that have V and J called. A part of the clones is gone; compared with another copy, unresolved V genes explain less than half, and the rest is unexplained. The V and J calls and clone size come from that table; D and trimming were worked out from the DNA. This sample lists about 2 million clones; approximately 94% were detected once. Of the sample, 0.95% to 1.5% is held by the ten largest clones.

As to this clone: Its antigen remains undetermined. No quality values exist for individual bases; no much larger clone is one base distant.

Sequencing was done on a sample of naive CD8+ T cells sorted from blood. The label giving this sample's cell subset or site can be read as: CD45RA+CCR7+. This clonotype was obtained from a man younger than 35 in good health. The rearrangement combines TRBV6-1 with TRBJ1-1; D gene: possibly TRBD1, on 5 matching bases. The CDR3 corresponds to CASTEDSGFNTEAFF. The bases read TGTGCCAGCACAGAAGACAGCGGATTTAACACTGAAGCTTTCTTT.